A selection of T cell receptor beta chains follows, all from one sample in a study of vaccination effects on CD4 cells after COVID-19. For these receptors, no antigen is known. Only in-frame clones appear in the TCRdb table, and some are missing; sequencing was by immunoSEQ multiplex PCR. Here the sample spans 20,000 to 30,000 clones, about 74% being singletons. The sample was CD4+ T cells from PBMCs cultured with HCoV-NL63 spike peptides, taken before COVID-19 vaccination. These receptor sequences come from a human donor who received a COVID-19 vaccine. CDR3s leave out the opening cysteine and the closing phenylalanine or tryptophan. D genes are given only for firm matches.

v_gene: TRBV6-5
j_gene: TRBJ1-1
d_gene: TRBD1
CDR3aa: ASKEGADTEAF

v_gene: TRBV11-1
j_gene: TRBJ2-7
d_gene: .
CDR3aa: ASSPKGWSGHYEQY

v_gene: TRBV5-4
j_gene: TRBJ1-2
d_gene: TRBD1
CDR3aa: ASSPDYRQGETGYT

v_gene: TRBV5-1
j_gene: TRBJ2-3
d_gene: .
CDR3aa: ASSYTLGDTQY

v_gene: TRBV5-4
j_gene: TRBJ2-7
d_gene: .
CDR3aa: ASSLAAGSYEQY

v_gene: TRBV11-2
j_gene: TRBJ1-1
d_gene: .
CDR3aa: ASREGFGEAF

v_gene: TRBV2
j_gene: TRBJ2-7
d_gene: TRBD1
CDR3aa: ASGQGSSEQY

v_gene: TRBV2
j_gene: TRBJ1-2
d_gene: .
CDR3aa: ASSASGTRGYT

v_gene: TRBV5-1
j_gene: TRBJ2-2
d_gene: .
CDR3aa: ASSLFLRAETNTGELF

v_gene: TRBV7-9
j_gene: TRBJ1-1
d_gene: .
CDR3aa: ASSLVGNTEAF

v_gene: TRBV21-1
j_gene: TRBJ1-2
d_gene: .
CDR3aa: ASSNLPPDRRPVGYT

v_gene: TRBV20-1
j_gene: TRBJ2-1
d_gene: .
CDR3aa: SARSRIEQF

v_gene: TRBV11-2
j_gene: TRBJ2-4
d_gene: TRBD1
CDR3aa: ASSADRNIQY

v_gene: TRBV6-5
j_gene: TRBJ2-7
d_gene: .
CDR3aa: ASSRQVEQY

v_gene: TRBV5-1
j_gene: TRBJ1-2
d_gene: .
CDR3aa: ASSLRGGRNDSGYT

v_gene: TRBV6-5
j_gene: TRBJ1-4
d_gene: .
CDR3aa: ASLPGATNEKLF

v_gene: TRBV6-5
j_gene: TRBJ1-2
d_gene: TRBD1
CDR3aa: ASRQGTYGYT